This is a list of T cell receptor beta chains from one sample in a study of shared clonotypes between healthy human individuals. TCRdb's table, derived via immunoSEQ multiplex PCR, lists solely in-frame clones and lacks some. Of some 2.1 million clones in the sample, 95% were seen once. The sequencing input was naive CD4+ T cells sorted from blood. Every receptor here comes from a man in his late teens or twenties in good health. The CDR3 runs from the conserved cysteine through the conserved F or W. The D gene is left open where the match is weak. Some rows have no size entry. The others give once, few or many, or a class for an expanded clone.

TRBJ1-4,TRBV6-5,NA,NA,CASSYGGGKLFF,TGTGCCAGCAGTTACGGGGGGGGAAAACTGTTTTTT
TRBJ1-2,TRBV19,NA,NA,CASSTHIRALGVGYTF,TGTGCCAGTAGTACGCACATCCGGGCCCTGGGTGTGGGCTACACCTTC
TRBJ1-6,TRBV5-6,NA,TRBD1,CASSYMGQGHSPLHF,TGTGCCAGCAGCTATATGGGACAGGGTCATTCACCCCTCCACTTT
TRBJ1-1,TRBV5-1,NA,NA,CASSSVGYQTEAFF,TGCGCCAGCAGCTCTGTGGGGTACCAAACTGAAGCTTTCTTT
TRBJ1-2,TRBV27,NA,TRBD1,CASYGGQGYGYTF,TGTGCCAGCTACGGAGGACAGGGCTATGGCTACACCTTC
TRBJ1-2,TRBV19,NA,TRBD1,CASTQQGVMGGYTF,TGTGCCAGCACCCAACAGGGGGTCATGGGTGGCTACACCTTC
TRBJ1-2,TRBV6-6,NA,NA,CASRYSTNYGYTF,TGTGCCAGCAGATACTCTACTAACTATGGCTACACCTTC
TRBJ2-1,TRBV7-9,NA,TRBD2,CASRPGTSFYNEQFF,TGTGCCAGCCGACCCGGGACTAGCTTCTACAATGAGCAGTTCTTC
TRBJ2-7,TRBV5-1,NA,TRBD1,CASSSTGGSYEQYF,TGCGCCAGCAGCAGCACAGGGGGCTCCTACGAGCAGTACTTC
TRBJ2-7,TRBV18,NA,TRBD1,CASSPAQGTYEQYF,TGTGCCAGCTCACCAGCACAGGGGACCTACGAGCAGTACTTC
TRBJ2-7,TRBV11-2,NA,NA,CASSLDLGEQYF,TGTGCCAGCAGCTTAGATCTGGGGGAGCAGTACTTC
TRBJ2-1,TRBV7-6,NA,NA,CASSLVGYNEQFF,TGTGCCAGCAGCTTAGTCGGGTACAATGAGCAGTTCTTC
TRBJ1-6,TRBV30,NA,NA,CAWSSNTLNSPLHF,TGTGCCTGGAGTTCGAACACCCTTAATTCACCCCTCCACTTT
TRBJ2-3,TRBV5-1,NA,NA,CASSYSLGEADTQYF,TGCGCCAGCAGCTATTCCCTAGGTGAAGCAGATACGCAGTATTTT
TRBJ1-1,TRBV5-1,NA,NA,CASSLRQGNTEAFF,TGCGCCAGCAGCTTGAGGCAGGGAAACACTGAAGCTTTCTTT
TRBJ1-1,TRBV15,NA,NA,CATSRGGSSPEAFF,TGTGCCACCAGCAGAGGAGGATCCAGCCCCGAAGCTTTCTTT
TRBJ1-1,TRBV7-2,NA,NA,CASSLLPGGNTEAFF,TGTGCCAGCAGCTTACTTCCGGGGGGGAACACTGAAGCTTTCTTT
TRBJ2-4,TRBV21-1,NA,NA,CASSKRRKGQGVVVTKNIQYF,TGTGCCAGCAGCAAAAGGAGAAAGGGACAGGGGGTGGTTGTTACCAAAAACATTCAGTACTTC
TRBJ2-7,TRBV9,NA,NA,CASSSQPGLQNGPQYF,TGTGCCAGCAGCTCGCAACCGGGACTTCAGAACGGTCCCCAGTACTTC
TRBJ1-2,TRBV30,NA,TRBD1,CAFSTGKNYGYTF,TGTGCCTTCTCGACAGGGAAGAACTATGGCTACACCTTC
TRBJ2-5,TRBV5-1,NA,NA,CASRPDGQETQYF,TGCGCCAGCAGACCGGACGGTCAAGAGACCCAGTACTTC
TRBJ2-3,TRBV7-9,once,NA,CASSLAEGETDTQYF,TGTGCCAGCAGCTTAGCTGAAGGAGAGACAGATACGCAGTATTTT
TRBJ2-3,TRBV4-1,once,TRBD2,CASSQDGAGGTDTQYF,TGCGCCAGCAGCCAAGACGGGGCGGGGGGTACAGATACGCAGTATTTT
TRBJ1-6,TRBV7-2,NA,TRBD1,CASSSRTGLGNSPLHF,TGTGCCAGCAGCTCCAGGACAGGGCTGGGTAATTCACCCCTCCACTTT
TRBJ2-1,TRBV10-2,NA,TRBD2,CASSPGLAGDNEQFF,TGCGCCAGCAGTCCGGGACTAGCGGGGGACAATGAGCAGTTCTTC
TRBJ2-5,TRBV7-8,NA,TRBD1,CASSPTGLRQTQYF,TGTGCCAGCAGCCCGACAGGGCTGCGACAGACCCAGTACTTC
TRBJ2-7,TRBV7-2,NA,TRBD1,CASSFGQGRYEQYF,TGTGCCAGCAGCTTTGGACAGGGAAGGTACGAGCAGTACTTC
TRBJ2-1,TRBV15,NA,NA,CATSSHRTWTYNEQFF,TGTGCCACCAGCAGCCATAGGACGTGGACCTACAATGAGCAGTTCTTC
TRBJ2-7,TRBV4-3,NA,NA,CASSQEVGGYEQYF,TGCGCCAGCAGCCAAGAGGTCGGCGGCTACGAGCAGTACTTC